A selection of T cell receptor beta chains follows, all from one sample in a study of cytomegalovirus exposure and HLA in healthy donors. Sequencing was performed with immunoSEQ multiplex PCR; in TCRdb, only in-frame clones are kept and a portion is missing. In the table there are roughly 76,000 clones, 86% of which are singletons. Sequences were obtained from PBMCs. All receptors derive from a woman aged 25 to 45 in good health and CMV-seronegative. Each CDR3 is given with its conserved first and last residue. A D gene is named only where the DNA matches it firmly. Only some rows state a clone size, as once, few, many or a class for expanded clones.

abundance,d_gene,v_gene,j_gene,CDR3aa,CDR3nt
once,NA,TRBV9,TRBJ1-2,CASSVKEGNYGYTF,TGTGCCAGCAGCGTAAAGGAGGGGAACTATGGCTACACCTTC
NA,NA,TRBV19,TRBJ1-2,CASSRGPGYTF,TGTGCCAGTAGTAGGGGGCCTGGCTACACCTTC
NA,NA,TRBV19,TRBJ2-2,CASSISRSAGELFF,TGTGCCAGTAGTATAAGCAGGTCTGCCGGGGAGCTGTTTTTT
NA,NA,TRBV10-3,TRBJ2-7,CAISDGQSYEQYF,TGTGCCATCAGTGATGGACAGAGTTACGAGCAGTACTTC
NA,TRBD2,TRBV5-1,TRBJ2-1,CATTTQTSGSNEQFF,TGCGCCACCACAACGCAGACTAGCGGCTCCAATGAGCAGTTCTTC
once,NA,TRBV2,TRBJ2-1,CASSVYRSGQFF,TGTGCCAGCAGTGTATACAGGTCGGGGCAGTTCTTC
few,NA,TRBV5-8,TRBJ1-2,CASSHLTGASNYGYTF,TGTGCCAGCAGCCACCTGACAGGAGCCTCTAACTATGGCTACACCTTC
NA,TRBD1,TRBV27,TRBJ2-2,CASSLFGQGGTGELFF,TGTGCCAGCAGTTTATTTGGACAGGGCGGTACCGGGGAGCTGTTTTTT
NA,TRBD2,TRBV5-1,TRBJ2-7,CASSLILADSYEQYF,TGCGCCAGCAGCTTGATTCTAGCGGACTCCTACGAGCAGTACTTC
NA,NA,TRBV20-1,TRBJ2-2,CSATGYGELFF,TGCAGTGCCACAGGTTACGGGGAGCTGTTTTTT
NA,NA,TRBV9,TRBJ1-2,CASSSGTSPGYTF,TGTGCCAGCAGCTCGGGGACAAGTCCGGGCTACACCTTC
NA,TRBD2,TRBV5-1,TRBJ2-3,CASSLGLAGAADTQYF,TGCGCCAGCAGCTTAGGACTAGCGGGAGCAGCGGATACGCAGTATTTT
NA,TRBD2,TRBV15,TRBJ2-1,CATSRGGGGASGSKAHNEQFF,TGTGCCACCAGCAGAGGGGGAGGGGGCGCTAGCGGGAGTAAGGCCCACAATGAGCAGTTCTTC
NA,NA,TRBV11-3,TRBJ2-5,CASSFGQYQETQYF,TGTGCCAGCAGCTTCGGACAGTACCAAGAGACCCAGTACTTC
NA,TRBD1,TRBV6-1,TRBJ2-7,CASSSGQGYEQYF,TGTGCCAGCAGTTCGGGACAGGGCTACGAGCAGTACTTC
NA,TRBD2,TRBV4-2,TRBJ2-4,CASSQTPREVGEVKNIQYF,TGTGCCAGCAGCCAAACACCCCGGGAGGTCGGAGAAGTCAAAAACATTCAGTACTTC
once,TRBD2,TRBV11-2,TRBJ2-5,CASSLDLPSGQETQYF,TGTGCCAGCAGCTTAGATCTTCCTAGCGGCCAAGAGACCCAGTACTTC
NA,TRBD2,TRBV5-4,TRBJ2-7,CASSFFLGGSGSHEQYF,TGTGCCAGCAGCTTCTTCCTGGGCGGGAGCGGTTCACACGAGCAGTACTTC
NA,TRBD2,TRBV7-2,TRBJ2-2,CASSLGRFSGVGELFF,TGTGCCAGCAGCTTAGGAAGGTTTAGCGGGGTCGGGGAGCTGTTTTTT
NA,NA,TRBV5-8,TRBJ2-7,CASSLSSGLEQYF,TGTGCCAGCAGCTTATCATCGGGGTTGGAGCAGTACTTC
NA,TRBD2,TRBV5-1,TRBJ2-5,CASSLVAGVSETQYF,TGCGCCAGCAGCTTGGTAGCGGGAGTCTCGGAGACCCAGTACTTC
NA,NA,TRBV9,TRBJ1-2,CASSQEFGAGPYGYTF,TGTGCCAGCAGCCAAGAATTTGGGGCAGGCCCCTATGGCTACACCTTC
NA,TRBD2,TRBV7-2,TRBJ2-3,CASSSRTSGRTDTQYF,TGTGCCAGCAGCTCTCGGACTAGCGGCCGCACAGATACGCAGTATTTT
NA,TRBD1,TRBV5-1,TRBJ2-3,CASSGTGTGDTQYF,TGCGCCAGCAGCGGCACCGGGACAGGGGATACGCAGTATTTT
NA,NA,TRBV4-2,TRBJ1-3,CASREASGNTIYF,TGTGCCAGCAGAGAAGCGAGTGGAAACACCATATATTTT
NA,NA,TRBV27,TRBJ2-7,CASSYRSSYEQYF,TGTGCCAGCAGTTACCGGAGTTCCTACGAGCAGTACTTC
NA,TRBD2,TRBV29-1,TRBJ2-3,CSVLGLAGLSTDTQYF,TGCAGCGTTTTGGGACTAGCGGGACTTAGCACAGATACGCAGTATTTT
NA,NA,TRBV5-4,TRBJ2-5,CASSLNRQETQYF,TGTGCCAGCAGCTTAAACAGGCAAGAGACCCAGTACTTC
NA,TRBD2,TRBV11-2,TRBJ2-1,CASSLNSRGGRVDEQFF,TGTGCCAGCAGCTTAAATTCGAGAGGCGGGAGGGTGGATGAGCAGTTCTTC
NA,TRBD2,TRBV14,TRBJ2-5,CASSQVVTSVETQYF,TGTGCCAGCAGCCAAGTTGTGACTAGCGTTGAGACCCAGTACTTC
NA,NA,TRBV6-5,TRBJ1-2,CASSYLPGGIDGYTF,TGTGCCAGCAGTTACTTACCGGGAGGAATAGATGGCTACACCTTC
NA,TRBD2,TRBV5-1,TRBJ2-5,CASSSIAGEETQYF,TGCGCCAGCAGCAGCATAGCGGGAGAAGAGACCCAGTACTTC
NA,TRBD2,TRBV4-1,TRBJ2-1,CASSQGIAGGSLDYNEQFF,TGCGCTAGCAGCCAAGGGATAGCGGGAGGATCACTAGATTACAATGAGCAGTTCTTC
NA,TRBD1,TRBV5-5,TRBJ2-2,CASSFGQAKSGELFF,TGTGCCAGCAGCTTTGGACAGGCGAAATCCGGGGAGCTGTTTTTT
NA,NA,TRBV19,TRBJ2-7,CASSMAGVLKYEQYF,TGTGCCAGTAGTATGGCAGGGGTCTTAAAATACGAGCAGTACTTC
NA,TRBD1,TRBV4-2,TRBJ1-5,CASSQDIGTGNQPQHF,TGTGCCAGCAGCCAAGATATCGGGACAGGCAATCAGCCCCAGCATTTT
NA,TRBD2,TRBV12-5,TRBJ2-3,CASGLVLLLAGGQADTQYF,TGTGCTAGTGGTTTGGTTCTTCTTCTAGCGGGAGGGCAAGCAGATACGCAGTATTTT
NA,NA,TRBV4-1,TRBJ2-1,CASSPSYNEQFF,TGCGCCAGCAGCCCTTCCTACAATGAGCAGTTCTTC
NA,TRBD1,TRBV5-1,TRBJ1-5,CASSLGQGGNQPQHF,TGCGCCAGCAGCTTGGGACAGGGAGGCAATCAGCCCCAGCATTTT
NA,NA,TRBV5-1,TRBJ2-7,CASSVGPSYEQYF,TGCGCCAGCAGCGTGGGGCCCTCCTACGAGCAGTACTTC
few,NA,TRBV25-1,TRBJ2-1,CASIGGALYLEQFF,TGTGCCAGCATCGGCGGGGCCCTTTACCTTGAGCAGTTCTTC
once,TRBD1,TRBV28,TRBJ1-2,CASSAGQGAGYGYTF,TGTGCCAGCAGTGCCGGACAGGGGGCCGGCTATGGCTACACCTTC
NA,NA,TRBV7-3,TRBJ1-1,CASSLVAGEGTEAFF,TGTGCCAGCAGCTTGGTTGCAGGGGAAGGGACTGAAGCTTTCTTT
NA,NA,TRBV9,TRBJ1-1,CASSVLEDTEAFF,TGTGCCAGCAGCGTACTCGAGGACACTGAAGCTTTCTTT
NA,NA,TRBV9,TRBJ2-7,CASSVASGGPYEQYF,TGTGCCAGCAGCGTAGCTTCCGGCGGCCCCTACGAGCAGTACTTC
NA,NA,TRBV15,TRBJ1-1,CATSRDAGAGTEAFF,TGTGCCACCAGCAGAGATGCGGGGGCGGGTACTGAAGCTTTCTTT
NA,NA,TRBV11-2,TRBJ2-1,CASSLISSEAYNEQFF,TGTGCCAGCAGCTTAATTTCCAGCGAGGCCTACAATGAGCAGTTCTTC
NA,NA,TRBV28,TRBJ1-2,CASSPHTAGGYTF,TGTGCCAGCAGTCCACACACAGCGGGAGGCTACACCTTC
NA,TRBD1,TRBV18,TRBJ1-2,CASSPEGTGGSSGYTF,TGTGCCAGCTCACCAGAGGGGACAGGGGGCTCCTCTGGCTACACCTTC
NA,TRBD1,TRBV2,TRBJ1-5,CASSRDRSLNQPQHF,TGTGCCAGCAGCCGGGACAGGTCTCTCAATCAGCCCCAGCATTTT
NA,TRBD1,TRBV30,TRBJ1-5,CAWSVGQGSQPQHF,TGTGCCTGGAGTGTAGGACAGGGGAGTCAGCCCCAGCATTTT
NA,NA,TRBV18,TRBJ2-7,CASSPGGGSYEQYF,TGTGCCAGCTCACCGGGAGGGGGCTCCTACGAGCAGTACTTC
NA,TRBD1,TRBV10-3,TRBJ1-2,CAISDPRGRDRGPDRGYTF,TGTGCCATCAGTGATCCGCGGGGCCGGGACAGGGGGCCCGATCGTGGCTACACCTTC
NA,NA,TRBV5-1,TRBJ2-3,CASATSPGQNTQYF,TGCGCCAGCGCAACTAGCCCCGGACAAAATACGCAGTATTTT
NA,NA,TRBV18,TRBJ2-7,CASSPEFSYEQYF,TGTGCCAGCTCACCGGAGTTTTCCTACGAGCAGTACTTC
NA,TRBD1,TRBV2,TRBJ2-1,CASSYKGTGGFGEQFF,TGTGCCAGCAGTTATAAGGGGACAGGGGGCTTTGGGGAGCAGTTCTTC
NA,NA,TRBV21-1,TRBJ1-2,CASSFDNGQGAVYGYTF,TGTGCCAGCAGTTTTGATAACGGACAGGGGGCGGTCTATGGCTACACCTTC
once,TRBD1,TRBV16,TRBJ1-1,CASSQSSRGPTEAFF,TGTGCCAGCAGCCAATCGAGCAGGGGGCCGACTGAAGCTTTCTTT